This T cell receptor (beta chain) appears in the sequencing data of a study of blood T cell repertoires in COVID-19. V was pared by 2 bases and J by 4 bases, with 15 bases between. Germline CDR1 reads SGHRS; CDR2 reads YFSETQ. The CDR3 runs 15 residues. Clones were read by immunoSEQ multiplex PCR, and TCRdb kept only the in-frame ones, dropping some. There are some 120,000 clones in the sample; roughly nine tenths occur only once, and roughly 4.8% lies in the top ten. This TCR derives from a man aged 55 to 69 with COVID-19, enrolled during active disease. The chain couples TRBV5-1 to TRBJ1-2; D is perhaps TRBD1 (5 bases). The sequenced sample was peripheral blood. This CDR3 is CASSLALPDSYGYTF. The CDR3 DNA sequence: TGCGCCAGCAGCTTAGCGTTACCCGACAGCTATGGCTACACCTTC. The whole variable domain, filled in from reference TRBV5-1 and TRBJ1-2, reads KAGVTQTPRYLIKTRGQQVTLSCSPISGHRSVSWYQQTPGQGLQFLFEYFSETQRNKGNFPGRFSGRQFSNSRSEMNVSTLELGDSALYLCASSLALPDSYGYTFGSGTRLTVV.